Presented here are 13 T cell receptor beta chains from one specimen sequenced in a study of blood T cell repertoires in COVID-19. The protocol was immunoSEQ multiplex PCR, while the TCRdb copy is restricted to in-frame clones and leaves out a portion. The sample includes 90,000 to 140,000 clones, around 74% seen only once; the top ten take 15% to 20%. Sequencing input: peripheral blood. Receptor source: a woman aged 70-85 years with acute or convalescent COVID-19.

This clone showed up just once. The chain has TRBV4-1 and TRBJ2-2, with 12 bases aligning to TRBD1. The V and J ends lost 3 bases and 8 bases, in that order; junction bases with no gene match: 7. Germline V lookup: CDR1 MGHRA, CDR2 YSYEKL. This CDR3 spans 16 amino acids. The CDR3 reads CASSQQGQGAWGELFF. The CDR3 nucleotides are TGCGCCAGCAGCCAGCAGGGACAGGGGGCCTGGGGGGAGCTGTTTTTT.

The V gene is TRBV18, the J gene TRBJ1-1, with D possibly TRBD1 on 6 matching bases. Trimming stripped 6 bases from V and 5 bases from J, with 19 bases between. Germline values: CDR1 KGHSH, CDR2 LQKENI. CDR3 size: 15 residues. The CDR3 spells CASSPYREIYTEAFF. The CDR3 coding sequence is TGTGCCAGCTCTCCTTACAGGGAGATTTATACTGAAGCTTTCTTT.

This clone was found many times. V usage is TRBV9 and J usage is TRBJ1-6; D is uncertain. With 2 bases removed from V and 9 bases from J, the gap between germline ends came to 12 bases. Germline CDR1 and CDR2: SGDLS and YYNGEE. This CDR3 spans 14 amino acids. CDR3 in amino acids: CASSVRGYGSPLHF. The CDR3 DNA reads as TGTGCCAGCAGCGTTCGAGGGTACGGTTCACCCCTCCACTTT.

The V and J genes are TRBV13 and TRBJ1-1, with D possibly matching TRBD1 (6 bases). CDR1 is PRHDT, CDR2 FYEKMQ, per germline (reference sequence). Trimming stripped 7 bases from V and 0 bases from J, with 15 bases between. CDR3 length: 15 amino acids. The CDR3 reads CASTDRSFMNTEAFF. In nucleotides, the CDR3 is TGTGCCAGCACCGACAGGTCCTTCATGAACACTGAAGCTTTCTTT. Filled out from reference TRBV13 and TRBJ1-1, the complete variable domain reads AAGVIQSPRHLIKEKRETATLKCYPIPRHDTVYWYQQGPGQDPQFLISFYEKMQSDKGSIPDRFSAQQFSDYHSELNMSSLELGDSALYFCASTDRSFMNTEAFFGQGTRLTVV.

This clone was counted only a few times. The J gene is TRBJ1-4, the V gene TRBV7-9; weak D call: TRBD1 (6 bases). Germline loops: CDR1 SEHNR, CDR2 FQNEAQ (reference sequence). Between the trimmed V and J ends, which lost 6 bases and 3 bases, there was a span of 14 bases. The CDR3 is made up of 15 amino acids. This chain's CDR3 is CASRPNRAANEKLFF. The CDR3 DNA is TGTGCCAGCAGGCCGAACAGGGCGGCTAATGAAAAACTGTTTTTT.

J is TRBJ2-2 and V is TRBV27; D is possibly TRBD2 (5 bases). This CDR3 is 17 amino acids long. Deletions cut 7 bases from V and 1 base from J, with 19 bases between. CDR1 is MNHEY and CDR2 is SMNVEV in the germline V gene (reference sequence). DNA for the CDR3: TGTGCCAGCAAGAAATCAGAGATACGGGGGAACACCGGGGAGCTGTTTTTT. Its protein is CASKKSEIRGNTGELFF.

The chain combines TRBV7-9 with TRBJ1-2, with D perhaps matching TRBD1 (6 bases). Trimming removed 3 bases from V and 7 bases from J, with 9 bases in between. The CDR3 has 12 amino acids. The germline gives CDR1 SEHNR, CDR2 FQNEAQ (reference sequence). DNA of the CDR3: TGTGCCAGCAGCTTGGCAGGGGCTGGCTACACCTTC. Translated: CASSLAGAGYTF.

V and J are TRBV5-1 and TRBJ1-2, with 8 bases identical to TRBD1. With 4 bases clipped from V and 8 bases from J, the junction kept 7 bases outside the gene matches. This CDR3 has 13 residues. Germline V gene lookup returns CDR1 SGHRS and CDR2 YFSETQ. The CDR3 sequence: CASSPTTGEGYTF. The DNA of the CDR3 is TGCGCCAGCAGCCCAACGACAGGGGAGGGCTACACCTTC.

The chain has TRBV30 and TRBJ2-4, with 9 nucleotides matching TRBD1. The CDR3 is 12 residues long. CDR1 and CDR2 from the germline V gene are GTSNPN and SVGIG (reference sequence). V lost 7 bases, J lost 10 bases, and 8 bases stayed unmatched. The CDR3: CASDRGSRIQYF. DNA for the CDR3: TGTGCCTCTGACAGGGGGTCGAGGATTCAGTACTTC.

CDR3 protein: CASSPGQGLSGYTF. The CDR3 nucleotides read TGTGCCAGCTCACCGGGACAGGGATTAAGTGGCTACACCTTC. V and J are TRBV18 and TRBJ1-2; TRBD1 matches 9 bases. V was pared by 3 bases and J by 7 bases, with 6 bases of the junction left unmatched. Germline V gene data show CDR1 as KGHSH and CDR2 as LQKENI. This CDR3 region has 14 residues.

The chain joins TRBV4-1 to TRBJ2-3, with TRBD2 as a possible D gene (6 bases). Germline assignment: CDR1 MGHRA and CDR2 YSYEKL. The V and J ends lost 1 base and 2 bases respectively, with 10 bases between them. The length of the CDR3 is 15 residues. Here the CDR3 reads CASSQVGGLTDTQYF. The CDR3 bases are TGCGCCAGCAGCCAAGTTGGGGGACTCACAGATACGCAGTATTTT.

The CDR3 nucleotides are TGTGCCAGCAGCTTACTAGCGGGGGACCCCTACGAGCAGTACTTC. This translates into CASSLLAGDPYEQYF. The chain recombines TRBV7-2 with TRBJ2-7; 10 positions match TRBD2. V gave up 2 bases and J gave up 2 bases; unmatched junction bases: 3. Germline lookup yields CDR1 SGHTA and CDR2 FQGNSA. The length of the CDR3 is 15 residues.

The CDR3 DNA follows: TGTGCCAGCAGTTTATCGCGCGGGGGGGGCACAGATACGCAGTATTTT. This sequence encodes CASSLSRGGGTDTQYF. V is TRBV27 and J is TRBJ2-3, with 9 bases that match TRBD2. J was trimmed by 1 base and V by 0 bases; bases with no gene match: 2. Germline CDR1 is MNHEY and CDR2 is SMNVEV (reference sequence). This CDR3 is built from 16 residues.